This passage covers 30 T cell receptor beta chains from one sample sequenced in a study of shared clonotypes between healthy human individuals. Method: immunoSEQ multiplex PCR; TCRdb's copy keeps in-frame clones and lacks some. The sample lists about a million clones, roughly 80% occurring once. Sequencing was done on a sample of memory CD4+ T cells from PBMCs. Subset: CD45RA-negative fraction. All receptors derive from a man younger than 30 in good health. Some clones in this sample may be carry-over from other donors' samples.

The chain joins TRBV6-5 to TRBJ2-1; no firm D call. V was trimmed by 2 bases and J by 0 bases, leaving 8 bases between them. CDR1 and CDR2 (germline): MNHEY, SVGAGI. The CDR3 has 15 residues. CDR3 residues: CASSYVASSYNEQFF. CDR3 nucleotide sequence: TGTGCCAGCAGTTACGTTGCGAGCTCCTACAATGAGCAGTTCTTC.

The chain joins TRBV7-3 to TRBJ2-3; 8 bases agree with TRBD2. Germline V gives CDR1 SGHTA, CDR2 FQGTGA. The junction had 8 bases not matched to a gene; V was cut back by 0 bases and J by 6 bases. The CDR3 has 16 residues. The CDR3 here is CASSLTPGGPGDTQYF. The CDR3 DNA follows: TGTGCCAGCAGCTTAACTCCGGGAGGGCCGGGGGATACGCAGTATTTT.

The J gene is TRBJ2-5, the V gene TRBV18; TRBD2 agrees at 11 bases. The ends lost 8 bases at V and 2 bases at J; junction bases unmatched: 10. Germline CDR1 and CDR2: KGHSH and LQKENI. The CDR3 extends over 16 amino acids. As DNA, the CDR3 is TGTGCCAGCACACTAGCGGGAGTTGGAGGGCAAGAGACCCAGTACTTC. Its protein product is CASTLAGVGGQETQYF.

The chain employs TRBV6-1 and TRBJ1-5; possible D gene TRBD1, 5 bases. Trimming took off 4 bases at V and 4 bases at J, with 11 bases between the two ends. Germline CDR1 MNHNS, CDR2 SASEGT. CDR3 length equals 14 residues. Here the CDR3 reads CASSVGGWNQPQHF. As DNA, the CDR3 is TGTGCCAGCAGTGTGGGGGGTTGGAATCAGCCCCAGCATTTT.

The J gene is TRBJ1-1, the V gene TRBV14; no firm D call. V gave up 3 bases and J gave up 1 base, with 6 bases separating them. Germline CDR1 SGHDN, CDR2 FVKESK. The CDR3 totals 13 residues. The DNA of the CDR3 is TGTGCCAGCAGCCATCCGGAGAACACTGAAGCTTTCTTT. Its translation: CASSHPENTEAFF.

The rearrangement joins TRBV6-5 to TRBJ1-1; 7 bases are a match to TRBD1. The germline gives CDR1 MNHEY, CDR2 SVGAGI. The CDR3 runs to 15 residues. J was trimmed by 6 bases and V by 10 bases; bases with no gene match: 17. The CDR3 DNA reads TGTGCCATCCGAGGGGGTTTGACAGGGCAGTCTGAAGCTTTCTTT. Translating it yields CAIRGGLTGQSEAFF.

This chain links TRBV27 with TRBJ1-1, with 7 nucleotides matching TRBD1. V was clipped by 6 bases and J by 4 bases; unmatched bases: 8. The CDR3 is 14 residues long. Germline V CDR1 and CDR2: MNHEY, SMNVEV (reference sequence). CDR3 sequence: CASRSLQGGTEAFF. DNA for the CDR3: TGTGCCAGCAGATCCCTCCAGGGGGGCACTGAAGCTTTCTTT.

The chain employs TRBV29-1 and TRBJ2-3; D is possibly TRBD2 (5 bases). The CDR3 runs 14 residues. Trimming removed 5 bases from V and 2 bases from J, with 14 bases in between. The V gene's germline CDR1 is SQVTM and CDR2 ANQGSEA. DNA of the CDR3: TGCAGCGTTCGAGAGGGCCTGATCACAGATACGCAGTATTTT. Translated: CSVREGLITDTQYF.

This clone was seen once. The chain couples TRBV10-3 to TRBJ1-2; unclear D gene. V shed 8 bases and J shed 0 bases, with 10 bases lying between them. Looked up from germline, CDR1 is ENHRY and CDR2 is SYGVKD. This CDR3 region has 13 residues. The CDR3 here is CAIAGSSNYGYTF. CDR3 DNA: TGTGCCATCGCTGGTAGCTCTAACTATGGCTACACCTTC.

The rearrangement joins TRBV11-2 to TRBJ2-7, with D possibly TRBD2 on 5 matching bases. The V end was cut by 3 bases, the J end by 0 bases, with 9 bases between. The CDR3 covers 14 residues. Germline CDR1 is SGHAT and CDR2 is FQNNGV. The CDR3 region has the DNA TGTGCCAGCAGCTTGGGAGCGGACTCCTACGAGCAGTACTTC. It specifies CASSLGADSYEQYF.

The gene calls are TRBV11-2 and TRBJ2-1; TRBD1 aligns across 9 bases. CDR3 length equals 15 residues. The germline gives CDR1 SGHAT, CDR2 FQNNGV. V was pared by 2 bases and J by 4 bases, with 3 bases of the junction left unmatched. This chain's CDR3 is CASSLRQGGYNEQFF. Here the CDR3 DNA reads TGTGCCAGCAGCTTAAGACAGGGGGGATACAATGAGCAGTTCTTC.

The genes are TRBV4-1 and TRBJ2-7, with TRBD2 as a possible D gene (6 bases). V dropped 0 bases and J dropped 3 bases, with 9 bases sitting between them. CDR3 size: 14 residues. Germline V gene sequence: CDR1 MGHRA, CDR2 YSYEKL. The CDR3 nucleotides are TGCGCCAGCAGCCAAGAGACTAGATTCTACGAGCAGTACTTC. It yields the protein CASSQETRFYEQYF.

This clone has just one count. A far larger clone is a single base away, which makes a read error likely. V and J are TRBV30 and TRBJ2-5; tentative D call: TRBD1 (6 bases). Germline CDR1 reads GTSNPN; CDR2 reads SVGIG (reference sequence). This CDR3 is built from 14 residues. In nucleotides, the CDR3 is TGTGCCTGGAGCCGACAGGTTCGACAAGCGACCCAGTACTTC. This translates into CAWSRQVRQATQYF.

This chain joins TRBV5-6 and TRBJ1-1; 7 positions match TRBD1. The V and J ends lost 4 bases and 5 bases, in that order; junction bases with no gene match: 14. The length of the CDR3 is 16 residues. Germline V gene data show CDR1 as SGHDT and CDR2 as YYEEEE. CDR3: CASSLTPTGVGTEAFF. The CDR3 coding sequence is TGTGCCAGCAGCCTTACACCTACAGGGGTTGGAACTGAAGCTTTCTTT.

V and J are TRBV5-5 and TRBJ2-7, with 12 bases that match TRBD1. Trimming at V came to 2 bases and at J to 3 bases, leaving 6 bases not matched to a gene. Germline V gene lookup returns CDR1 SGHKS and CDR2 YYEKEE (reference sequence). The CDR3 length is 16 residues. The CDR3 nucleotides are TGTGCCAGCAGCTTTCGAGGGACAGGGGGCTTCTACGAGCAGTACTTC. It translates to CASSFRGTGGFYEQYF.

The chain employs TRBV5-1 and TRBJ2-7; tentatively, D is TRBD1 or TRBD2 (5 bases each). With 4 bases removed from V and 2 bases from J, the gap between germline ends came to 13 bases. The CDR3 totals 14 residues. Germline assignment: CDR1 SGHRS and CDR2 YFSETQ. The CDR3 sequence: CASSRYGAAYEQYF. The DNA for the CDR3 is TGCGCCAGCAGCCGGTACGGGGCGGCCTACGAGCAGTACTTC.

Remarks on this clone: At one end, the junction sequence differs from germline, possibly due to a read error. The chain couples TRBV9 to TRBJ1-2; D gene uncertain. The length of the CDR3 is 15 residues. Germline assignment: CDR1 SGDLS and CDR2 YYNGEE. CDR3 in amino acids: CASRGGPARNYGYAF. The CDR3 coding sequence is TGTGCCAGCAGGGGAGGGCCAGCTCGAAACTATGGCTACGCCTTC.

V gene TRBV5-5 combines with J gene TRBJ2-7, with D unclear. The germline gives CDR1 SGHKS, CDR2 YYEKEE (reference sequence). V was pared by 0 bases and J by 0 bases, with 10 bases between. CDR3 length: 15 amino acids. The DNA for the CDR3 is TGTGCCAGCAGCTTGGCTCCAGGTTCCTCCTACGAGCAGTACTTC. Its protein product is CASSLAPGSSYEQYF.

This clone has a single count. The chain combines TRBV27 with TRBJ1-2; the match to TRBD1 covers 7 bases. Trimming took 6 bases from V and 4 from J; bases not matched to a gene: 5. This CDR3 contains 13 residues. The germline CDR1 and CDR2 sequences are MNHEY and SMNVEV (reference sequence). The CDR3 DNA is TGTGCCAGCAGCTACAGGGGTACCTATGGCTACACCTTC. Its translation is CASSYRGTYGYTF.

The CDR3 DNA is TGTGCCAGCAGTTTGGGTCAAAAGAACACTGAAGCTTTCTTT. Its protein product is CASSLGQKNTEAFF. The gene calls are TRBV28 and TRBJ1-1; D remains unclear. Trimming shortened V by 3 bases and J by 1 base, and 9 bases separated the two germline ends. Germline V gene data show CDR1 as MDHEN and CDR2 as SYDVKM. The CDR3 loop spans 14 amino acids.

This clone was seen a single time. The rearrangement joins TRBV5-1 to TRBJ2-5; TRBD1 might be the D (6 bases). Germline V gene sequence: CDR1 SGHRS, CDR2 YFSETQ. The CDR3 extends over 13 amino acids. Trimming removed 3 bases from V and 1 base from J, with 7 bases in between. The CDR3 nucleotides are TGCGCCAGCAGCTCGACAGGCCAAGAGACCCAGTACTTC. Encoded protein: CASSSTGQETQYF.

Notes on this clone: Additional DNA sequences in this sample encode the identical CDR3. This rearrangement joins TRBV28 to TRBJ1-1; a possible D gene is TRBD1 (6 bases). CDR1 is MDHEN and CDR2 is SYDVKM in the germline V gene. V shed 4 bases and J shed 1 base, with 7 bases lying between them. This CDR3 spans 13 amino acids. CDR3 DNA sequence: TGTGCCAGCAGTTGGGGACAGAACACTGAAGCTTTCTTT. It is translated as CASSWGQNTEAFF.

The chain combines TRBV5-1 with TRBJ1-3; D is possibly TRBD1 (5 bases). The CDR3 is 14 amino acids. CDR1 and CDR2 (germline): SGHRS, YFSETQ. Trimming shortened V by 4 bases and J by 4 bases, and 12 bases separated the two germline ends. The CDR3 DNA sequence: TGCGCCAGCAGCCAAGGGGACGCCGGAAACACCATATATTTT. The encoded protein is CASSQGDAGNTIYF.

The chain uses TRBV5-4 and TRBJ2-1, with D possibly matching TRBD1 (6 bases). Per the germline V gene, CDR1 is SGHNT and CDR2 is YYREEE (reference sequence). V lost 2 bases, J lost 7 bases, and 13 bases lay in between. CDR3 size: 14 residues. The CDR3 coding sequence is TGTGCCAGCAGCTTTAGGGGGATGGTTAATGAGCAGTTCTTC. It specifies CASSFRGMVNEQFF.

CDR3 DNA sequence: TGTGCCAGCAGTACAGAGGGCGGGGCCTCCTACGAGCAGTACTTC. Its translation: CASSTEGGASYEQYF. This chain links TRBV2 with TRBJ2-7, with TRBD2 as a possible D gene (6 bases). Deletions cut 5 bases from V and 0 bases from J, with 14 bases between. This CDR3 is built from 15 residues. Germline values: CDR1 SNHLY, CDR2 FYNNEI.

Many counts were recorded for this clone. The chain is built from TRBV5-1 and TRBJ1-2; no reliable D call. V was clipped by 0 bases and J by 0 bases, with 6 bases between them. The germline gives CDR1 SGHRS, CDR2 YFSETQ. The CDR3 length is 14 residues. CDR3 sequence reads: CASSLGTPNYGYTF. The CDR3 DNA follows: TGCGCCAGCAGCTTGGGGACGCCTAACTATGGCTACACCTTC.

This clone occurred a few times. This sequence joins TRBV28 and TRBJ2-3, with D perhaps TRBD1 (5 bases). Trimming removed 7 bases at V and 2 bases at J, with 25 bases between. The length of the CDR3 is 18 residues. The germline V gene encodes CDR1 MDHEN and CDR2 SYDVKM. DNA of the CDR3: TGTGCCAGCACACCTCAGCAGGGCAGGCCCTTCCCCACAGATACGCAGTATTTT. Translating gives CASTPQQGRPFPTDTQYF.

CDR3 loop: CASNGQGAGTGELFF. The CDR3 DNA is TGTGCCAGCAACGGACAGGGGGCCGGTACCGGGGAGCTGTTTTTT. This rearrangement joins TRBV7-2 to TRBJ2-2; 11 positions match TRBD1. With 7 bases clipped from V and 5 bases from J, the junction kept 6 bases outside the gene matches. This CDR3 spans 15 amino acids. Germline-derived CDR1 and CDR2 are SGHTA and FQGNSA.

This clone came up a few times. The chain recombines TRBV18 with TRBJ1-2; 7 bases fit TRBD1. Unmatched junction bases numbered 7, after V lost 8 bases and J lost 4 bases. Germline values: CDR1 KGHSH, CDR2 LQKENI. This CDR3 spans 13 amino acids. CDR3 in DNA: TGTGCCAGCACAGGGACAGACACCTATGGCTACACCTTC. Its protein product is CASTGTDTYGYTF.

The chain uses TRBV2 and TRBJ2-7; TRBD2 agrees at 7 bases. J gave up 6 bases and V 6 bases, and 11 bases lay outside the gene matches. The CDR3 is 14 amino acids. Germline values: CDR1 SNHLY, CDR2 FYNNEI. CDR3 residues: CASSASGTGSEQYF. CDR3 sequence (DNA): TGTGCCAGCAGCGCGAGCGGGACTGGGAGCGAGCAGTACTTC. Filled out from reference TRBV2 and TRBJ2-7, the complete variable domain reads EPEVTQTPSHQVTQMGQEVILRCVPISNHLYFYWYRQILGQKVEFLVSFYNNEISEKSEIFDDQFSVERPDGSNFTLKIRSTKLEDSAMYFCASSASGTGSEQYFGPGTRLTVT.